The next 26 T cell receptor beta chains were all read from a single sample in a study of blood T cells in healthy people across ages. A second PCR, run for 7 to 11 cycles, used a sample-barcoded 5' primer plus a J-beta primer mix. TCRdb redid the calling of the 5' RACE reads with MiXCR, one entry per CDR3 protein. This table has some 1.5 million distinct CDR3 sequences, approximately 30% appearing once. The sample was blood. Receptors were obtained from a woman under 40 in good health.

This clonotype was detected a few times. This chain uses TRBV20-1 with TRBJ2-1, with 12 bases fitting TRBD2. Looked up from germline, CDR1 is DFQATT and CDR2 is SNEGSKA (reference sequence). The length of the CDR3 is 15 residues. Trimming at V came to 0 bases and at J to 9 bases, leaving 6 bases not matched to a gene. The CDR3 here is CSARDPTSGSIEQFF. CDR3 bases: TGCAGTGCTAGAGATCCGACTAGCGGGAGTATTGAGCAGTTCTTC.

In its sample, this clonotype was seen many times. The chain recombines TRBV18 with TRBJ2-3; 9 nucleotides agree with TRBD1. Trimming removed 0 bases from V and 1 base from J; junction bases left unmatched: 5. Germline-derived CDR1 and CDR2 are KGHSH and LQKENI. The CDR3 totals 17 residues. The CDR3 region has the DNA TGTGCCAGCTCACCACCCGGGACAGGGCTCGGCACAGATACGCAGTATTTT. Translation: CASSPPGTGLGTDTQYF.

The chain employs TRBV29-1 and TRBJ1-1; no clear D. CDR3 length: 12 residues. Trimming left V 3 bases short and J 10 bases short, with 15 bases between. Per germline, CDR1 SQVTM and CDR2 ANQGSEA. The CDR3 here is CSVDVGLGIAFF. The CDR3, as DNA: TGCAGCGTTGATGTGGGCTTGGGGATAGCTTTCTTT.

This clonotype was seen a handful of times. The CDR3 DNA sequence: TGCGCCAGCAGCCAAGGTAGGGTGGATTCCTACGAGCAGTACTTC. It codes for CASSQGRVDSYEQYF. This sequence joins TRBV4-3 and TRBJ2-4, with D hard to call. The end of the DNA is better explained by TRBJ2-7, so the J call may be wrong. The CDR3 has 15 amino acids. Germline CDR1 is LGHNA and CDR2 is YSLEER.

The V gene is TRBV6-6, the J gene TRBJ1-2, with D possibly matching TRBD1 (5 bases). The CDR3 consists of 12 residues. The germline gives CDR1 MNHNY, CDR2 SVGAGI (reference sequence). Trimming pared 5 bases from V and 6 bases from J, leaving 10 bases between. The CDR3, as DNA: TGTGCCAGCAGTGTGTCAGGGAATGGCTACACCTTC. Its translation: CASSVSGNGYTF.

The chain joins TRBV20-1 to TRBJ1-5; D is possibly TRBD1 (5 bases). The CDR3 is 14 amino acids. Trimming stripped 6 bases from V and 0 bases from J, with 12 bases between. The germline CDR1 and CDR2 sequences are DFQATT and SNEGSKA (reference sequence). The CDR3 sequence is CSAQEGDSNQPQHF. The CDR3 DNA is TGCAGTGCCCAGGAAGGGGATAGCAATCAGCCCCAGCATTTT.

The chain employs TRBV24-1 and TRBJ1-4; possible D gene TRBD1, 5 bases. Between the trimmed V and J ends, which lost 2 bases and 4 bases, there was a span of 13 bases. The CDR3 length is 16 residues. CDR1 is KGHDR and CDR2 is SFDVKD in the germline V gene. The CDR3 loop reads CATSDSRTGSNEKLFF. CDR3 in DNA: TGTGCCACCAGTGATTCCCGAACAGGAAGTAATGAAAAACTGTTTTTT.

This clonotype was seen only a few times. This chain uses TRBV30 with TRBJ2-7; D perhaps matches TRBD1 (5 bases). Germline loops: CDR1 GTSNPN, CDR2 SVGIG (reference sequence). The CDR3 loop spans 13 amino acids. Trimming took off 0 bases at V and 6 bases at J, with 12 bases between the two ends. CDR3 region: CAWSVLGLGEQYF. For the CDR3, the DNA is TGTGCCTGGAGTGTTCTGGGGCTGGGCGAGCAGTACTTC. Supplemented by reference TRBV30 and TRBJ2-7, the full variable domain reads SQTIHQWPATLVQPVGSPLSLECTVEGTSNPNLYWYRQAAGRGLQLLFYSVGIGQISSEVPQNLSASRPQDRQFILSSKKLLLSDSGFYLCAWSVLGLGEQYFGPGTRLTVT.

This chain uses TRBV2 with TRBJ2-7; weak D call: TRBD2 (6 bases). Between the trimmed V and J ends, which lost 9 bases and 6 bases, there was a span of 15 bases. The CDR3 extends over 12 amino acids. CDR1 and CDR2 from the germline V gene are SNHLY and FYNNEI. The CDR3 protein is CASRDFAAEQYF. Written as DNA, the CDR3 is TGTGCCAGTAGGGACTTCGCCGCCGAGCAGTACTTC.

This clonotype appeared a few times. This sequence joins TRBV5-1 and TRBJ2-7; D is perhaps TRBD2 (6 bases). Germline V gene sequence: CDR1 SGHRS, CDR2 YFSETQ. The CDR3 sequence is 14 residues long. Trimming left V 3 bases short and J 4 bases short, with 14 bases between. The CDR3 DNA sequence: TGCGCCAGCAGCTGGGAGACTAGTAATTACGAGCAGTACTTC. Its protein product is CASSWETSNYEQYF.

This clonotype was counted only a few times. The chain joins TRBV5-1 to TRBJ2-5; D is unclear. Germline V CDR1 and CDR2: SGHRS, YFSETQ. CDR3 size: 14 residues. Trimming stripped 0 bases from V and 5 bases from J, with 11 bases between. CDR3 DNA: TGCGCCAGCAGCTTGGCCGCCCCTCGGGAGACCCAGTACTTC. Its translation is CASSLAAPRETQYF.

This clonotype was counted ten times or more. This chain uses TRBV6-5 with TRBJ2-3, with D maybe TRBD1 (6 bases). Trimming removed 8 bases from V and 1 base from J, with 13 bases in between. This CDR3 contains 14 residues. Germline CDR1 MNHEY, CDR2 SVGAGI. The CDR3: CASQPGQRTDTQYF. DNA for the CDR3: TGTGCCAGCCAACCAGGACAGCGCACAGATACGCAGTATTTT.

This chain connects TRBV7-8 to TRBJ2-7; D possibly matches TRBD1 or TRBD2 (5 bases each). Trimming removed 5 bases at V and 4 bases at J, with 33 bases between. The CDR3 is 20 amino acids. Germline V gene lookup returns CDR1 SGHVS and CDR2 FQNEAQ. The chain's CDR3 is CASSLTIPGPSFFQGYEQYF. The CDR3 nucleotides are TGTGCCAGCAGCCTGACCATACCGGGACCCAGTTTCTTTCAGGGTTACGAGCAGTACTTC.

The CDR3 spells CSAQSSGANVLTF. CDR3 coding DNA: TGCAGCGCTCAATCCTCTGGGGCCAACGTCCTGACTTTC. The chain uses TRBV20-1 and TRBJ2-6; D not certain. The CDR3 consists of 13 residues. CDR1 and CDR2 from the germline V gene are DFQATT and SNEGSKA (reference sequence).

V usage is TRBV5-5 and J usage is TRBJ2-1; 11 bases align to TRBD2. V trimming: 4 bases; J trimming: 15 bases; junction bases outside the gene matches: 12. CDR3 length: 14 amino acids. Germline values: CDR1 SGHKS, CDR2 YYEKEE (reference sequence). The CDR3 nucleotides read TGTGCCAGCAGCCCGAGACTAGCGGGGTCTCATGGGTTCTTC. Amino acids: CASSPRLAGSHGFF.

The chain employs TRBV28 and TRBJ2-7; possible D gene TRBD1, 6 bases. Germline values: CDR1 MDHEN, CDR2 SYDVKM. The CDR3 contains 14 residues. Trimming stripped 6 bases from V and 1 base from J, with 13 bases between. The CDR3: CASSQGLESYEQYF. The CDR3 nucleotides are TGTGCCAGCAGCCAGGGGTTAGAGTCCTACGAGCAGTACTTC.

The chain has TRBV2 and TRBJ2-2; 12 bases map to TRBD1. The J segment lost 2 bases and the V segment lost 6 bases, leaving 4 bases of the junction unmatched. This CDR3 has 16 amino acids. From germline, CDR1 is SNHLY and CDR2 FYNNEI. This CDR3 reads CASSIGTGGNTGELFF. As DNA, the CDR3 is TGTGCCAGCAGCATAGGGACAGGGGGCAACACCGGGGAGCTGTTTTTT.

This clonotype has at least ten counts. The CDR3: CASSHPGQGQNEQYF. The CDR3 DNA is TGTGCCAGCAGCCACCCCGGACAGGGTCAAAACGAGCAGTACTTC. This chain joins TRBV4-2 and TRBJ2-7, with 8 positions matching TRBD1. The V gene's germline CDR1 is LGHNA and CDR2 YNFKEQ. V shed 3 bases, J shed 5 bases, and the junction held 9 bases outside the gene matches. The CDR3 is made up of 15 amino acids.

The table lists this clonotype with a few counts. The gene calls are TRBV5-1 and TRBJ2-2; TRBD1 might be the D (5 bases). Trimming removed 3 bases from V and 8 bases from J, with 11 bases in between. Germline assignment: CDR1 SGHRS and CDR2 YFSETQ. CDR3 size: 13 residues. CDR3 nucleotides: TGCGCCAGCAGCTCCCAGGGCGATGGGGAGCTGTTTTTT. Translating it yields CASSSQGDGELFF.

The table lists this clonotype with a few counts. V and J are TRBV7-2 and TRBJ2-3; 7 bases are a match to TRBD1. This CDR3 has 16 amino acids. The germline CDR1 and CDR2 sequences are SGHTA and FQGNSA. V lost 3 bases, J lost 4 bases, and 10 bases stayed unmatched. CDR3 DNA: TGTGCCAGCAGCTTTGGCGGGCCAGGGGGTGCAGATACGCAGTATTTT. Residues: CASSFGGPGGADTQYF. The whole variable domain, filled in from reference TRBV7-2 and TRBJ2-3, reads GAGVSQSPSNKVTEKGKDVELRCDPISGHTALYWYRQSLGQGLEFLIYFQGNSAPDKSGLPSDRFSAERTGGSVSTLTIQRTQQEDSAVYLCASSFGGPGGADTQYFGPGTRLTVL.

In this sample, this clonotype turned up many times. The chain combines TRBV24-1 with TRBJ2-7; tentatively, D is TRBD2 (6 bases). The CDR3 extends over 17 amino acids. The V and J ends lost 4 bases and 2 bases respectively, with 20 bases between them. In germline, CDR1 is KGHDR, CDR2 SFDVKD. CDR3 protein: CATSDPTLRDCAYEQYF. As DNA, the CDR3 is TGTGCCACCAGTGACCCTACACTCCGGGACTGTGCCTACGAGCAGTACTTC.

This chain links TRBV27 with TRBJ2-7, with no clear D. CDR3 length equals 16 residues. V dropped 2 bases and J dropped 2 bases, with 16 bases sitting between them. The V gene's germline CDR1 is MNHEY and CDR2 SMNVEV (reference sequence). The CDR3 DNA reads as TGTGCCAGCAGTTTAGAGGCCGGATTCGTCCCCTACGAGCAGTACTTC. This sequence encodes CASSLEAGFVPYEQYF.

The chain links TRBV24-1 to TRBJ2-1; no clear D gene. V was shortened by 5 bases and J by 6 bases, with 7 bases between the two germline ends. CDR1 KGHDR and CDR2 SFDVKD come from the germline V gene. The CDR3 sequence is 12 residues long. The CDR3 sequence is CATSAGSNEQFF. The CDR3 region has the DNA TGTGCCACCAGTGCTGGCAGCAATGAGCAGTTCTTC.

The chain links TRBV7-2 to TRBJ2-7; D may be TRBD2 (6 bases). Germline V gene sequence: CDR1 SGHTA, CDR2 FQGNSA. The CDR3 has 14 amino acids. V gave up 5 bases and J gave up 3 bases, with 14 bases separating them. CDR3 nucleotides: TGTGCCAGCAGCCCCCAGCTAGCGAGCTACGAGCAGTACTTC. Translation: CASSPQLASYEQYF. Using reference TRBV7-2 and TRBJ2-7 for the parts outside the CDR3, the full variable domain is GAGVSQSPSNKVTEKGKDVELRCDPISGHTALYWYRQSLGQGLEFLIYFQGNSAPDKSGLPSDRFSAERTGGSVSTLTIQRTQQEDSAVYLCASSPQLASYEQYFGPGTRLTVT.

This clonotype was detected only a few times. The chain recombines TRBV18 with TRBJ2-6; a weak D match, TRBD1 (6 bases). The V gene lost 5 bases and the J gene lost 0 bases, with 8 bases spanning the gap. The CDR3 is made up of 15 amino acids. Germline V gene sequence: CDR1 KGHSH, CDR2 LQKENI. The CDR3 nucleotides are TGTGCCAGCTCATGGGGGCTCTCTGGGGCCAACGTCCTGACTTTC. This sequence encodes CASSWGLSGANVLTF.

A few counts support this clonotype. This chain uses TRBV3-1 with TRBJ2-3; 8 positions agree with TRBD2. CDR3 length: 14 residues. Germline V gives CDR1 LGHDT, CDR2 YNNKEL (reference sequence). Trimming removed 4 bases from V and 5 bases from J; junction bases left unmatched: 5. As DNA, the CDR3 is TGTGCCAGCAGCCTACTAGCGGATCGAGATACGCAGTATTTT. Translation gives CASSLLADRDTQYF.